The 21 T cell receptor beta chains listed next were all sequenced from one sample in a study of blood T cell repertoires in COVID-19. Here immunoSEQ multiplex PCR was the method, and the copy in TCRdb shows in-frame clones only, minus some. The table records about 220,000 clones, about 88% of them present only once. Sequences were obtained from PBMCs or T cells enriched from blood (not recorded which). The receptors derive from a woman in her 30s who had recovered from COVID-19.

This sequence joins TRBV5-6 and TRBJ1-1; the D is unclear. The CDR3 covers 11 residues. Germline assignment: CDR1 SGHDT and CDR2 YYEEEE. Trimming shortened V by 0 bases and J by 7 bases, and 4 bases separated the two germline ends. The CDR3 DNA reads TGTGCCAGCAGCTTGGGTATTGAAGCTTTCTTT. It specifies CASSLGIEAFF.

This clone has just a few counts. V usage is TRBV7-9 and J usage is TRBJ2-3, with TRBD2 as a possible D gene (6 bases). The CDR3 is 18 amino acids. Trimming shortened V by 2 bases and J by 0 bases, and 18 bases separated the two germline ends. Germline V CDR1 and CDR2: SEHNR, FQNEAQ (reference sequence). CDR3 loop: CASSLRAPGGASTDTQYF. CDR3 DNA: TGTGCCAGCAGCTTACGGGCCCCCGGCGGGGCTAGCACAGATACGCAGTATTTT.

The CDR3 bases are TGTGCCAGCGCCTGGGAGGGTGATCAGCCCCAGCATTTT. This translates into CASAWEGDQPQHF. This chain joins TRBV2 and TRBJ1-5; D gene uncertain. The CDR3 runs to 13 residues. CDR1 is SNHLY and CDR2 is FYNNEI in the germline V gene. Trimming took 8 bases from V and 5 from J, leaving 13 bases between them.

V gene TRBV9 combines with J gene TRBJ1-4; TRBD1 is a possible D gene (6 bases). Germline V gene lookup returns CDR1 SGDLS and CDR2 YYNGEE. This CDR3 is built from 15 residues. The germline V and J ends were trimmed by 2 bases and 8 bases, with 16 bases remaining between them. In nucleotides, the CDR3 is TGTGCCAGCAGCGTGGGGACACTCTCAGGGGAAAAACTGTTTTTT. This translates into CASSVGTLSGEKLFF. Based on the CDR3 plus reference TRBV9 and TRBJ1-4, the full variable domain is DSGVTQTPKHLITATGQRVTLRCSPRSGDLSVYWYQQSLDQGLQFLIQYYNGEERAKGNILERFSAQQFPDLHSELNLSSLELGDSALYFCASSVGTLSGEKLFFGSGTQLSVL.

This clone was detected only a few times. This chain joins TRBV14 and TRBJ1-1; TRBD1 might be the D (6 bases). Germline V gene sequence: CDR1 SGHDN, CDR2 FVKESK. V lost 1 base to trimming and J lost 10 bases, with 7 bases between them. The CDR3 spans 11 residues. As DNA, the CDR3 is TGTGCCAGCAGCCAAGGAGGGGGAGCTTTCTTT. This translates into CASSQGGGAFF.

The J gene is TRBJ1-1, the V gene TRBV29-1; perhaps TRBD1 as D (5 bases). CDR1 is SQVTM and CDR2 is ANQGSEA in the germline V gene. The length of the CDR3 is 13 residues. V lost 0 bases, J lost 4 bases, and 9 bases lay in between. The CDR3 bases are TGCAGCGTTGAAGACGGGGGTCTCACTGAAGCTTTCTTT. This encodes CSVEDGGLTEAFF. The complete variable domain, with remaining parts taken from reference TRBV29-1 and TRBJ1-1, reads SAVISQKPSRDICQRGTSLTIQCQVDSQVTMMFWYRQQPGQSLTLIATANQGSEATYESGFVIDKFPISRPNLTFSTLTVSNMSPEDSSIYLCSVEDGGLTEAFFGQGTRLTVV.

The chain employs TRBV7-2 and TRBJ2-6; a weak D match, TRBD1 (5 bases). Between the trimmed V and J ends, which lost 1 base and 3 bases, there was a span of 10 bases. Germline V gene data show CDR1 as SGHTA and CDR2 as FQGNSA. The CDR3 length is 16 residues. The CDR3 DNA follows: TGTGCCAGCAGCTTAGGCAGGGCAAATGGGGCCAACGTCCTGACTTTC. Translation: CASSLGRANGANVLTF.

The genes are TRBV29-1 and TRBJ2-7, with D maybe TRBD1 (6 bases). The CDR3 is made up of 13 amino acids. V lost 6 bases, J lost 6 bases, and 18 bases lay in between. CDR1 and CDR2 (germline): SQVTM, ANQGSEA. The CDR3, as DNA: TGCAGCGTCCAAATATTAACAGGGACCGAGCAGTACTTC. This gives the protein CSVQILTGTEQYF.

The chain joins TRBV7-3 to TRBJ2-1; D is perhaps TRBD1 (6 bases). CDR1 and CDR2 from the germline V gene are SGHTA and FQGTGA. V lost 2 bases, J lost 3 bases, and 17 bases lay in between. The CDR3 runs 17 residues. This chain's CDR3 is CASSLDREGRGYNEQFF. The CDR3 coding sequence is TGTGCCAGCAGCTTAGATAGAGAGGGCAGGGGCTACAATGAGCAGTTCTTC.

This clone was seen a single time. The chain recombines TRBV5-1 with TRBJ2-3; D is perhaps TRBD1 (5 bases). The V gene lost 4 bases and the J gene lost 6 bases, with 18 bases spanning the gap. This CDR3 contains 15 residues. The germline V gene has CDR1 SGHRS and CDR2 YFSETQ. CDR3 sequence (DNA): TGCGCCAGCAGCATACGCGGAGATTCAGGGGATACGCAGTATTTT. The encoded protein is CASSIRGDSGDTQYF.

In its sample, this clone was seen a few times. This chain links TRBV18 with TRBJ1-2; D is ambiguous. The CDR3 runs 15 residues. Between the trimmed V and J ends, which lost 0 bases and 4 bases, there was a span of 12 bases. CDR1 is KGHSH, CDR2 LQKENI, per germline. The CDR3 DNA is TGTGCCAGCTCACCACCTGTAGGGAGTGGCTATGGCTACACCTTC. Translated: CASSPPVGSGYGYTF.

This sequence joins TRBV4-1 and TRBJ1-2, with D possibly being TRBD1 (6 bases). The CDR3 is made up of 15 amino acids. V was shortened by 0 bases and J by 7 bases, with 15 bases between the two germline ends. CDR1 and CDR2 (germline): MGHRA, YSYEKL. The CDR3 bases are TGCGCCAGCAGCCAAGAACCCACAGGGAGGGTTGGCTACACCTTC. This encodes CASSQEPTGRVGYTF.

V gene TRBV4-1 combines with J gene TRBJ2-4; maybe TRBD2 (6 bases). V gave up 4 bases and J gave up 2 bases, with 15 bases separating them. CDR1 is MGHRA and CDR2 is YSYEKL in the germline V gene. This CDR3 region has 16 residues. CDR3 in DNA: TGCGCCAGCAGCCGTCCGGGACGGGACTCCAAAAACATTCAGTACTTC. It codes for CASSRPGRDSKNIQYF.

J is TRBJ2-7 and V is TRBV7-2; TRBD1 might be the D (5 bases). The V end lost 3 bases, the J end lost 3 bases, and 9 bases lay between the germline ends. This CDR3 spans 13 amino acids. The germline CDR1 and CDR2 sequences are SGHTA and FQGNSA. The CDR3 DNA reads TGTGCCAGCAGCTTCGTCAGGGACTACGAGCAGTACTTC. This sequence encodes CASSFVRDYEQYF.

V and J are TRBV4-2 and TRBJ1-1; no clear D gene. The germline V gene encodes CDR1 LGHNA and CDR2 YNFKEQ. V dropped 4 bases and J dropped 6 bases, with 12 bases sitting between them. There are 13 residues in the CDR3. The chain's CDR3 is CASSPGTVPEAFF. CDR3 coding DNA: TGTGCCAGCAGCCCTGGAACAGTTCCTGAAGCTTTCTTT.

Only a few counts were recorded for this clone. This chain links TRBV19 with TRBJ1-1; 8 positions agree with TRBD1. CDR1 is LNHDA and CDR2 is SQIVND in the germline V gene (reference sequence). The CDR3 is made up of 14 amino acids. The ends lost 11 bases at V and 1 base at J; junction bases unmatched: 9. This CDR3 reads CASRDRGSNTEAFF. The CDR3 region has the DNA TGTGCCTCCAGAGACAGGGGTTCGAACACTGAAGCTTTCTTT.

V and J are TRBV4-1 and TRBJ2-3; D ambiguous. The V gene lost 4 bases and the J gene lost 0 bases, with 5 bases spanning the gap. Germline CDR1 and CDR2: MGHRA and YSYEKL. This CDR3 contains 13 residues. The CDR3 reads CASSLYSTDTQYF. The CDR3 nucleotides are TGCGCCAGCAGCCTCTATAGCACAGATACGCAGTATTTT.

This chain uses TRBV9 with TRBJ1-1; unclear D gene. V was clipped by 0 bases and J by 6 bases, with 9 bases between them. The CDR3 loop spans 13 amino acids. Germline V gene data show CDR1 as SGDLS and CDR2 as YYNGEE. The CDR3 DNA reads as TGTGCCAGCAGCGTAGCTCCCCGGTCTGAAGCTTTCTTT. Amino acids: CASSVAPRSEAFF.

The chain uses TRBV13 and TRBJ1-1; the match to TRBD1 covers 9 bases. Germline V lookup: CDR1 PRHDT, CDR2 FYEKMQ (reference sequence). The CDR3 length is 15 residues. J was trimmed by 5 bases and V by 6 bases; bases with no gene match: 10. This CDR3 is CASSSEDRGATEAFF. As DNA, the CDR3 is TGTGCCAGCAGTTCCGAGGACAGGGGCGCTACTGAAGCTTTCTTT.

This chain joins TRBV27 and TRBJ1-1; 7 nucleotides match TRBD1. Losses at the gene ends were 2 bases for V and 1 base for J; bases not matched to a gene: 7. The CDR3 sequence is 16 residues long. Germline V lookup: CDR1 MNHEY, CDR2 SMNVEV (reference sequence). CDR3 in amino acids: CASSLVRDRPNTEAFF. The CDR3 DNA reads TGTGCCAGCAGTTTAGTTAGGGACAGACCGAACACTGAAGCTTTCTTT.

The rearrangement links TRBV9 to TRBJ1-2, with D perhaps matching TRBD1 (6 bases). V lost 4 bases, J lost 6 bases, and 22 bases lay in between. Germline CDR1 reads SGDLS; CDR2 reads YYNGEE. The CDR3 is 16 residues long. The CDR3 region has the DNA TGTGCCAGCAGCATCTCGAGACGAGGGGGAACGCATGGCTACACCTTC. Its protein product is CASSISRRGGTHGYTF.